The TCR beta chain described here comes from a study of Ad26.COV2.S vaccination and SARS-CoV-2 variants. Germline values: CDR1 MNHEY, CDR2 SVGAGI. The CDR3 has 11 residues. With V trimmed by 6 bases and J by 7 bases, 2 bases remained unmatched. Profiled with immunoSEQ multiplex PCR; TCRdb holds only in-frame clones, not every one. The data contain some 400,000 clones, approximately 91% of them singletons. Documented treatment: around 19 received Ad26.COV2.S at low or high dose, single or two shots; roughly five received placebo; per-sample allocation not given. Samples were taken on day 63 after the first vaccine or placebo injection.

The chain is built from TRBV6-5 and TRBJ1-1, with TRBD1 identical over 7 bases. Specimen: peripheral blood, collected in a trial of Ad26.COV2.S vaccine versus placebo. This sequence was found in a person aged 18-65 years who received the Ad26.COV2.S COVID-19 vaccine or a placebo. The CDR3 sequence: CASRRQGEAFF. The CDR3 nucleotides read TGTGCCAGCAGAAGACAGGGTGAAGCTTTCTTT.